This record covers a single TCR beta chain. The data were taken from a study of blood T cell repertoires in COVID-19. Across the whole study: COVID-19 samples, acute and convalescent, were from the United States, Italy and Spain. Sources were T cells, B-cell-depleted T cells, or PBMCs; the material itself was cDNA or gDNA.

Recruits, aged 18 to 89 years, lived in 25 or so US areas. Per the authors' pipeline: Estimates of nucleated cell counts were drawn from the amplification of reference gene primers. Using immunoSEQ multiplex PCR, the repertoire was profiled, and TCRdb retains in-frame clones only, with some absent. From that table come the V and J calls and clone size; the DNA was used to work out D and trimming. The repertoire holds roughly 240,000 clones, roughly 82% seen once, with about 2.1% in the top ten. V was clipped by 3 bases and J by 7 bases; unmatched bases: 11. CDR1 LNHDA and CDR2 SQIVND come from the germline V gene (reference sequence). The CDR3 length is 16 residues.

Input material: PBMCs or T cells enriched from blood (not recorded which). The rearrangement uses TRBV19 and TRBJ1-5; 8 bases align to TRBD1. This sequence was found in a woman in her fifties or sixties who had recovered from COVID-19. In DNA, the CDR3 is TGTGCCAGTAGTATTCCCGCAGGGGGCTACGGACAGCCCCAGCATTTT. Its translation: CASSIPAGGYGQPQHF. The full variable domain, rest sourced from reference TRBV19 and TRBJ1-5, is DGGITQSPKYLFRKEGQNVTLSCEQNLNHDAMYWYRQDPGQGLRLIYYSQIVNDFQKGDIAEGYSVSREKKESFPLTVTSAQKNPTAFYLCASSIPAGGYGQPQHFGDGTRLSIL.